Sequencing of this TCR beta chain was carried out in a study of blood T cells in healthy people across ages. This clonotype was seen a few times. Drawing of peripheral blood yielded ten milliliters from each donor. The V gene lost 0 bases and the J gene lost 2 bases, with 8 bases spanning the gap. The CDR3 consists of 14 residues. In germline, CDR1 is WNHNN, CDR2 SYGVQD (reference sequence). Combining a sample-barcoded 5' primer with a J-beta primer mix, a second PCR ran for about 6 to 12 cycles. Each CDR3 protein is one row after TCRdb ran MiXCR on the 5' RACE reads. This table holds 600,000 to 900,000 distinct CDR3 sequences, roughly 25% found once. These data also featured in a second study, about T cells of mothers and their children.

The chain recombines TRBV10-1 with TRBJ2-7; D gene unclear. The clonotype comes from a boy younger than 18 in good health. Sequenced input: blood. The CDR3 is CASSESNKTYEQYF. The CDR3 region has the DNA TGCGCCAGCAGTGAGTCGAACAAGACCTACGAGCAGTACTTC.